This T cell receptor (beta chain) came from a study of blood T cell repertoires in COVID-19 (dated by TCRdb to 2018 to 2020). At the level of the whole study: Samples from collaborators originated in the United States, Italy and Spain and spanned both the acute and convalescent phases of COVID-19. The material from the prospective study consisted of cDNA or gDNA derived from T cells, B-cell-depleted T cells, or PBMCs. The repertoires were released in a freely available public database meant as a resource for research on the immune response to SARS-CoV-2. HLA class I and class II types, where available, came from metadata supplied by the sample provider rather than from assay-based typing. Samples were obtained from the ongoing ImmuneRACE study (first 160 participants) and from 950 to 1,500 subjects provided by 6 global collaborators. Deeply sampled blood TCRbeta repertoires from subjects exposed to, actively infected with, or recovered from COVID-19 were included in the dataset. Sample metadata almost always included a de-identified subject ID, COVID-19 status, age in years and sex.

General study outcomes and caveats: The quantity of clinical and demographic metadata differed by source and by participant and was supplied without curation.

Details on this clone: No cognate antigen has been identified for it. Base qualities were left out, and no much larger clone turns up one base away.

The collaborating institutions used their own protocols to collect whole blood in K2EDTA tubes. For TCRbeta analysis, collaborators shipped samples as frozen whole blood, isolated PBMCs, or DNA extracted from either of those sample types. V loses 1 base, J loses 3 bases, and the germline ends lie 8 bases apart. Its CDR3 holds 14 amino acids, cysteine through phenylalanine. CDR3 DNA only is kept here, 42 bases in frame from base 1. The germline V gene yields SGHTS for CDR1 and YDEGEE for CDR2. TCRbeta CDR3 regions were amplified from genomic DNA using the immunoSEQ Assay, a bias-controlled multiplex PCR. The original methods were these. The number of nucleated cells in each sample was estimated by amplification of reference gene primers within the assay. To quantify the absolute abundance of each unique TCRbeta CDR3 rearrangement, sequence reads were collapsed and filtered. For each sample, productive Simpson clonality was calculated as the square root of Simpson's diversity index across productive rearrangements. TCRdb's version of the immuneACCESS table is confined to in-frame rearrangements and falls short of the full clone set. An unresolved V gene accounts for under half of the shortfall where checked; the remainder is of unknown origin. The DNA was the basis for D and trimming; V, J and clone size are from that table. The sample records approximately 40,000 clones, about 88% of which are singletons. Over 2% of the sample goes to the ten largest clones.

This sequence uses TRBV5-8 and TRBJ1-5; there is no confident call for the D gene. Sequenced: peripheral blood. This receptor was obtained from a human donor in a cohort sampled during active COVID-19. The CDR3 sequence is CASSLYGFNQPQHF. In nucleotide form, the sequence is TGTGCCAGCAGCTTGTACGGTTTCAATCAGCCCCAGCATTTT.